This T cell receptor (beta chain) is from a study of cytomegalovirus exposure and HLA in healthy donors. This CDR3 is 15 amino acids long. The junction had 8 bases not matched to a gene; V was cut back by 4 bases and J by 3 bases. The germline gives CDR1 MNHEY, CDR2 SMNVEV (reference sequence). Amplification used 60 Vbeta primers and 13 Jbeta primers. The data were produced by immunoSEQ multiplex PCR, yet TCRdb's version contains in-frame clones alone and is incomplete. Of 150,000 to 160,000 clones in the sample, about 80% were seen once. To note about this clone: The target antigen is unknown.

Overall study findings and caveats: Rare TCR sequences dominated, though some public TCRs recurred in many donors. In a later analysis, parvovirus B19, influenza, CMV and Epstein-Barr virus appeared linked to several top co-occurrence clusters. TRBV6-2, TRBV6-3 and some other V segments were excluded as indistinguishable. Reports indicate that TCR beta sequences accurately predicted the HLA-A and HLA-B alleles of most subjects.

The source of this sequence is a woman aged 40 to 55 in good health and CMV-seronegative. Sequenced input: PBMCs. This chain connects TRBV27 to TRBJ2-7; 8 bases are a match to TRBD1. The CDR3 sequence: CASSWTQGAVYEQYF. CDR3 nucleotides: TGTGCCAGCAGTTGGACCCAGGGGGCCGTCTACGAGCAGTACTTC.